The next 3 T cell receptor beta chains were all read from a single sample in a study of glioma-infiltrating T cells after dendritic cell vaccination. Only in-frame clones appear in the TCRdb table, and some are missing; sequencing was by immunoSEQ multiplex PCR. Of fewer than 85,000 clones in the sample, roughly 89% were seen once. Specimen: blood, collected before dendritic cell vaccination. The receptor source for this set is a human donor with glioblastoma.

This sequence joins TRBV5-6 and TRBJ1-2, with a possible D match to TRBD1 (6 bases). The V end lost 2 bases, the J end lost 7 bases, and 12 bases lay between the germline ends. The CDR3 length is 13 residues. Per the germline V gene, CDR1 is SGHDT and CDR2 is YYEEEE. The CDR3 here is CASSFTGYSGYTF. CDR3 sequence (DNA): TGTGCCAGCAGCTTTACAGGGTACAGTGGCTACACCTTC. The full variable domain, completed using reference TRBV5-6 and TRBJ1-2, is DAGVTQSPTHLIKTRGQQVTLRCSPKSGHDTVSWYQQALGQGPQFIFQYYEEEERQRGNFPDRFSGHQFPNYSSELNVNALLLGDSALYLCASSFTGYSGYTFGSGTRLTVV.

The rearrangement uses TRBV9 and TRBJ2-1, with a possible D match to TRBD2 (5 bases). This CDR3 contains 15 residues. Per the germline V gene, CDR1 is SGDLS and CDR2 is YYNGEE. V was pared by 1 base and J by 6 bases, with 14 bases between. CDR3 nucleotide sequence: TGTGCCAGCAGCGTATCCGTGGGAGAGGGCAATGAGCAGTTCTTC. This codes for CASSVSVGEGNEQFF.

This clone came up a few times. In the same sample, other DNA sequences code for this CDR3. V and J are TRBV6-1 and TRBJ1-6; 11 nucleotides agree with TRBD1. CDR3 length equals 15 residues. In germline, CDR1 is MNHNS, CDR2 SASEGT. V trimming: 3 bases; J trimming: 7 bases; junction bases outside the gene matches: 2. The CDR3 spells CASSEGTGGNSPLHF. The CDR3 DNA follows: TGTGCCAGCAGTGAGGGGACAGGGGGAAATTCACCCCTCCACTTT.